A single sample gave rise to the 16 T cell receptor beta chains below, sequenced in a study of cytotoxic CD8 clonotypes in ibrutinib-treated CLL (dated by TCRdb to the early 2020s). The library relied on the immunoSEQ multiplex PCR assay. Here the immuneACCESS table is served through TCRdb, limited to in-frame sequences with V and J called. Missing clones are a known gap in these copies; in checked studies unresolved V genes cover under half, and the rest lacks a known reason. This sample gives about 140,000 clones in total; more than 75% of them show up just once. 7.5% to 8% of the sample belongs to the ten largest clones. The specimen was PBMCs, collected after 36 months of ibrutinib treatment. All receptors derive from a human donor with chronic lymphocytic leukemia.

The rearrangement joins TRBV2 to TRBJ1-2, with TRBD1 matching over 7 bases. The V gene end was trimmed by 2 bases and the J gene end by 8 bases; junction bases not matched to a gene: 5. CDR3 size: 13 residues. Germline V gene data show CDR1 as SNHLY and CDR2 as FYNNEI. The CDR3 DNA is TGTGCCAGCAGTGAACGACAGGGTATGGGCTACACCTTC. Protein: CASSERQGMGYTF.

In its sample, this clone was seen a few times. This chain connects TRBV5-4 to TRBJ2-5, with D hard to call. Germline-derived CDR1 and CDR2 are SGHNT and YYREEE (reference sequence). V shed 2 bases and J shed 3 bases, with 5 bases lying between them. This CDR3 region has 12 residues. The CDR3, as DNA: TGTGCCAGCAGCTTCTTGGAAGAGACCCAGTACTTC. This gives the protein CASSFLEETQYF.

This sequence joins TRBV11-1 and TRBJ2-5; TRBD1 aligns across 7 bases. CDR1 and CDR2 from the germline V gene are SGHAT and FQDESV (reference sequence). Trimming at V came to 0 bases and at J to 7 bases, leaving 8 bases not matched to a gene. The length of the CDR3 is 15 residues. The CDR3 DNA is TGTGCCAGCAGCTTAGCGTCGAGGGGGCAGTCGACCCAGTACTTC. Amino acid sequence: CASSLASRGQSTQYF.

This clone showed up just once. The chain couples TRBV9 to TRBJ2-7; D is undetermined. Germline V gives CDR1 SGDLS, CDR2 YYNGEE. This CDR3 has 15 amino acids. V was shortened by 4 bases and J by 0 bases, with 14 bases between the two germline ends. CDR3 in amino acids: CASSPYGLSSYEQYF. The CDR3 DNA reads as TGTGCCAGCAGCCCTTATGGGCTTAGCTCCTACGAGCAGTACTTC. The full variable domain, its missing parts supplied by reference TRBV9 and TRBJ2-7, is DSGVTQTPKHLITATGQRVTLRCSPRSGDLSVYWYQQSLDQGLQFLIQYYNGEERAKGNILERFSAQQFPDLHSELNLSSLELGDSALYFCASSPYGLSSYEQYFGPGTRLTVT.

The CDR3 is CASSEAVPGRGFGKLFF. CDR3 bases: TGTGCCAGCAGTGAAGCGGTTCCGGGGCGGGGTTTTGGAAAACTGTTTTTT. The genes are TRBV2 and TRBJ1-4; TRBD1 might be the D (5 bases). The CDR3 runs to 17 residues. Trimming took 0 bases from V and 10 from J, leaving 21 bases between them. The germline CDR1 and CDR2 sequences are SNHLY and FYNNEI. The full variable domain, with the rest looked up from reference TRBV2 and TRBJ1-4, is EPEVTQTPSHQVTQMGQEVILRCVPISNHLYFYWYRQILGQKVEFLVSFYNNEISEKSEIFDDQFSVERPDGSNFTLKIRSTKLEDSAMYFCASSEAVPGRGFGKLFFGSGTQLSVL.

The genes are TRBV10-3 and TRBJ2-2, with D unclear. The CDR3 has 14 residues. V lost 7 bases and J lost 6, with 15 bases in between. Germline V gene lookup returns CDR1 ENHRY and CDR2 SYGVKD. The CDR3 region has the DNA TGTGCCATCAACACCCCGGAACCCCCCGGGGAGCTGTTTTTT. Residues: CAINTPEPPGELFF.

This chain connects TRBV5-1 to TRBJ2-2; D unresolved. The CDR3 runs to 13 residues. Germline lookup yields CDR1 SGHRS and CDR2 YFSETQ. The V end lost 3 bases, the J end lost 5 bases, and 8 bases lay between the germline ends. CDR3 sequence: CASSYSDTGELFF. CDR3 nucleotides: TGCGCCAGCAGCTACTCCGATACCGGGGAGCTGTTTTTT.

This clone showed up just once. V usage is TRBV6-5 and J usage is TRBJ1-1, with unresolved D. CDR1 is MNHEY and CDR2 is SVGAGI in the germline V gene. This CDR3 comprises 12 residues. Trimming removed 10 bases from V and 2 bases from J, with 11 bases in between. This chain's CDR3 is CATEGENTEAFF. The CDR3 bases are TGTGCCACGGAGGGAGAAAACACTGAAGCTTTCTTT.

This chain connects TRBV5-1 to TRBJ2-7, with D perhaps matching TRBD1 (5 bases). This CDR3 contains 19 residues. The V end was cut by 3 bases, the J end by 0 bases, with 25 bases between. CDR1 SGHRS and CDR2 YFSETQ come from the germline V gene. CDR3 sequence reads: CASSSGLHDRGLTSYEQYF. Here the CDR3 DNA reads TGCGCCAGCAGCTCCGGATTACACGACAGAGGCCTTACCTCCTACGAGCAGTACTTC.

This rearrangement joins TRBV27 to TRBJ2-4; D possibly corresponds to TRBD1 (5 bases). In germline, CDR1 is MNHEY, CDR2 SMNVEV (reference sequence). Trimming left V 3 bases short and J 0 bases short, with 12 bases between. This CDR3 is built from 16 residues. Here the CDR3 DNA reads TGTGCCAGCAGTTTTAGGGGCTTACAAGCCAAAAACATTCAGTACTTC. Translated, it gives CASSFRGLQAKNIQYF.

This clone was counted only a few times. The chain has TRBV5-8 and TRBJ1-5; a weak D match, TRBD1 (6 bases). This CDR3 is 14 amino acids long. V lost 6 bases and J 9 bases, leaving 19 bases between the germline ends. Germline assignment: CDR1 SGHTS and CDR2 YDEGEE. The CDR3 reads CASTPGQSFLPQHF. In nucleotides, the CDR3 is TGTGCCAGCACCCCGGGACAATCGTTTTTGCCCCAGCATTTT.

The table lists this clone with a few counts. This chain links TRBV28 with TRBJ2-5, with TRBD1 as a possible D gene (6 bases). There are 15 residues in the CDR3. The germline gives CDR1 MDHEN, CDR2 SYDVKM. V lost 6 bases and J 5 bases, leaving 19 bases between the germline ends. In DNA form, the CDR3 reads TGTGCCAGCAGGCGCCCAGGGGCCCTCGGGGAGACCCAGTACTTC. Residues: CASRRPGALGETQYF.

The J gene is TRBJ2-3, the V gene TRBV30, with D unresolved. Trimming left V 3 bases short and J 0 bases short, with 4 bases between. Germline loops: CDR1 GTSNPN, CDR2 SVGIG (reference sequence). The CDR3 has 12 residues. CDR3 amino acids: CAWRPSTDTQYF. The DNA for the CDR3 is TGTGCCTGGAGACCTAGCACAGATACGCAGTATTTT.

The chain recombines TRBV7-9 with TRBJ1-4; the match to TRBD1 covers 7 bases. Per the germline V gene, CDR1 is SEHNR and CDR2 is FQNEAQ (reference sequence). CDR3 length: 15 residues. V was clipped by 5 bases and J by 2 bases; unmatched bases: 5. This CDR3 reads CASSAQTGTNEKLFF. CDR3 DNA sequence: TGTGCCAGCAGCGCGCAGACAGGGACTAATGAAAAACTGTTTTTT.

The chain recombines TRBV2 with TRBJ1-5; maybe TRBD1 (5 bases). The CDR3 is 15 amino acids. Germline lookup yields CDR1 SNHLY and CDR2 FYNNEI. The germline V and J ends were trimmed by 4 bases and 4 bases, with 14 bases remaining between them. The chain's CDR3 is CASSGPDGQNQPQHF. CDR3 nucleotide sequence: TGTGCCAGCAGTGGCCCGGACGGACAAAATCAGCCCCAGCATTTT.

This clone appeared a single time. The rearrangement joins TRBV29-1 to TRBJ2-2; TRBD1 aligns across 7 bases. CDR1 and CDR2 (germline): SQVTM, ANQGSEA. The CDR3 is 10 amino acids. The DNA of the CDR3 is TGCAGAAGGGGGCACGGGGAGCTGTTTTTT. It codes for CRRGHGELFF.